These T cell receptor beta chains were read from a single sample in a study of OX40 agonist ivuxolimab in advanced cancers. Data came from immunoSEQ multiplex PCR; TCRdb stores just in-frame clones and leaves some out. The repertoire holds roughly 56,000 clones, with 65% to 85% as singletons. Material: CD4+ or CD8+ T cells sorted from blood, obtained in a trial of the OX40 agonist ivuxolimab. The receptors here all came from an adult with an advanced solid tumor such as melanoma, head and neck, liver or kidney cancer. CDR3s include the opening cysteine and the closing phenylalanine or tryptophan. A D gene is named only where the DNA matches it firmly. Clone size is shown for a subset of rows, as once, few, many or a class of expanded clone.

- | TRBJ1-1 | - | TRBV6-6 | TGTGCCAGCAGTTACCAGACAGTTCAGAACACTGAAGCTTTCTTT | CASSYQTVQNTEAFF
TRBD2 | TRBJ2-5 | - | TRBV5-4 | TGTGCCAGCAGCTTGGGGGGCGGGGGGTATAGGGAGACCCAGTACTTC | CASSLGGGGYRETQYF
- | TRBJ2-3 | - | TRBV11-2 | TGTGCCAGCAGCCCCCTGGGCACAGATACGCAGTATTTT | CASSPLGTDTQYF
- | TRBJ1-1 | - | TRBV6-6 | TGTGCCAGCAGGGGATTCGGCGCCACTGAAGCTTTCTTT | CASRGFGATEAFF
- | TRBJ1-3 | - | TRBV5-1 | TGCGCCAGCAGCTCGGATTACTCTGGAAACACCATATATTTT | CASSSDYSGNTIYF
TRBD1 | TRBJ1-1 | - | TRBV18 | TGTGCCAGCTCACCCCGACAGGGAAAGATGGACACTGAAGCTTTCTTT | CASSPRQGKMDTEAFF
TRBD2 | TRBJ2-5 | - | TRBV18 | TGTGCCAGCTCACCGGGGCGGGGGCAAGAGACCCAGTACTTC | CASSPGRGQETQYF
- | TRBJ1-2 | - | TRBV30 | TGTGCCTGGAGCTTAGGGGCTGGAGGCTACACCTTC | CAWSLGAGGYTF
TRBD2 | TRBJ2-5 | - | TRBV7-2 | TGTGCCAGCAGAGCGGGGGGGCTAGAGACCCAGTACTTC | CASRAGGLETQYF
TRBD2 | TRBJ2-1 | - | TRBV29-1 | TGCAGCGTCCCTGAGCGGGGGACCTACAATGAGCAGTTCTTC | CSVPERGTYNEQFF
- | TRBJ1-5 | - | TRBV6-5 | TGTGCCAGCCGTTCTGACAGGATTAGCAATCAGCCCCAGCATTTT | CASRSDRISNQPQHF
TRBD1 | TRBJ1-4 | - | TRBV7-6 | TGTGCCAGCAGCTCCCGGGACAGGGCTAATGAAAAACTGTTTTTT | CASSSRDRANEKLFF
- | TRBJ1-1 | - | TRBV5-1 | TGCGCCAGCAGCTTGGAGGCAGACACTGAAGCTTTCTTT | CASSLEADTEAFF
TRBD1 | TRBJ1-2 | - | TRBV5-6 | TGTGCCAGCAGCTTGGCGGGACAGAACTATGGCTACACCTTC | CASSLAGQNYGYTF
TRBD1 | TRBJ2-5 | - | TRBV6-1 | TGTGCCGCACGGACAGGGTGGGCCCAGTACTTC | CAARTGWAQYF
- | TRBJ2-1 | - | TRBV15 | TGTGCCACCAGCAGAGATAGGGTGGAGCAGTTCTTC | CATSRDRVEQFF
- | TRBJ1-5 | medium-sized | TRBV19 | TGTGCCAGTACCTTCCGCGGATGGGGCAATCAGCCCCAGCATTTT | CASTFRGWGNQPQHF
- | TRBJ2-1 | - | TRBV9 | TGTGCCAGCAGCGACGCGGACAATGAGCAGTTCTTC | CASSDADNEQFF
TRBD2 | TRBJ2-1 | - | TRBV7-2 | TGTGCCAGCAGCTCCAGAGCGGGGGTCCCATTTTACAATGAGCAGTTCTTC | CASSSRAGVPFYNEQFF
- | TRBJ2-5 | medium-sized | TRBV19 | TGTGCCAGTAGTAGGCGACGGTGGGAGACCCAGTACTTC | CASSRRRWETQYF
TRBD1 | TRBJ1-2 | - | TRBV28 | TGTGCCAGCAGAGCCCCACAGGGGAACTATGGCTACACCTTC | CASRAPQGNYGYTF
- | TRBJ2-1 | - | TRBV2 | TGTGCCAGCAGTACACAGGGGAGGTACGGTGAGCAGTTCTTC | CASSTQGRYGEQFF
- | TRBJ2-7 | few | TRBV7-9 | TGTGCCAGCATCCCCCGGGACACATCACGGGAAAGGACTTACGAGCAGTACTTC | CASIPRDTSRERTYEQYF
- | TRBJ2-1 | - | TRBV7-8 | TGTGCCAGCAGCCTCGAGGTCAGCTCCTACAATGAGCAGTTCTTC | CASSLEVSSYNEQFF
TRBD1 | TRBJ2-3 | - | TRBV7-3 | TGTGCCAGCAGCTTAAGGGTCAGGGGGCAAGATACGCAGTATTTT | CASSLRVRGQDTQYF
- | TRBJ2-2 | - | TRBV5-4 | TGTGCCAGCAGCAGGAAGGTGGGAGCAAGTACCGGGGAGCTGTTTTTT | CASSRKVGASTGELFF
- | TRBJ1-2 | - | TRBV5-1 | TGCGCCAGCAGCATAGGGGGATCGGGTGGCTACACCTTC | CASSIGGSGGYTF
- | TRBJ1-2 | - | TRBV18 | TGTGCCAGCTCAGGGGGAGCTAACTATGGCTACACCTTC | CASSGGANYGYTF
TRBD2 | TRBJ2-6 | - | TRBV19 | TGTGCCAGTAGTCCCAGACCCCTGACTAGCGGGCCTCCCTCTGGGGCCAACGTCCTGACTTTC | CASSPRPLTSGPPSGANVLTF
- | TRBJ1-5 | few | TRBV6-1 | TGTGCCAGCAGTGCCCGGACAGCTATCAATCAGCCCCAGCATTTT | CASSARTAINQPQHF
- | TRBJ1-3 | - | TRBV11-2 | TGTGCCAGCAGCTTAGAACCCCGGGTCTCTGGAAACACCATATATTTT | CASSLEPRVSGNTIYF
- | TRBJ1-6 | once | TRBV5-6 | TGTGCCAGCAGCTTGCGGGGGAGAGTTAATTCACCCCTCCACTTT | CASSLRGRVNSPLHF
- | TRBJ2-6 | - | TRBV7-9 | TGTGCCAGCAGCTCCTGGCGGACTACCTCTTCTGGGGCCAACGTCCTGACTTTC | CASSSWRTTSSGANVLTF
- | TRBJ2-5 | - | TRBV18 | TGTGCCAGCTCAGAGGAAGAGACCCAGTACTTC | CASSEEETQYF
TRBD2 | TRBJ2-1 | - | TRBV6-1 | TGTGCCAGCAGTGAAATCGGACTAGCCAATGAGCAGTTCTTC | CASSEIGLANEQFF
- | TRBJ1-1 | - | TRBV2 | TGTGCCAGCAGTGAAGCGATGAGGGGCTCTGAAGCTTTCTTT | CASSEAMRGSEAFF
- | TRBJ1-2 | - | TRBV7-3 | TGTGCCAGCAGCTTAGGGGGCCTCTCAGGCTACACCTTC | CASSLGGLSGYTF
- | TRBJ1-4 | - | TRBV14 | TGTGCCAGCAGCCTCTCGGGCCTGGGGGAAAAACTGTTTTTT | CASSLSGLGEKLFF
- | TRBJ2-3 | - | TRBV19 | TGTGCCAGTAGCCTGGGCGGGTTTCGAGGGAAGGCAGATACGCAGTATTTT | CASSLGGFRGKADTQYF
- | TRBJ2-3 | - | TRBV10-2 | TGCGCCAGCAGGTCCGCAAAAACAGATACGCAGTATTTT | CASRSAKTDTQYF
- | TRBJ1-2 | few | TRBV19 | TGTGCCAGTAGTATTTGGCCAGGAACTATTGGCTACACCTTC | CASSIWPGTIGYTF
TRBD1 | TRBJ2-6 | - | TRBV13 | TGTGCCAGCAGCCCGGGGACAGGGTACTCTGGGGCCAACGTCCTGACTTTC | CASSPGTGYSGANVLTF
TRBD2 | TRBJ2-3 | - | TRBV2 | TGTGCCAGCAGTGGAATAGCGGGAGGACGCACAGATACGCAGTATTTT | CASSGIAGGRTDTQYF
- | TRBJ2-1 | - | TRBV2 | TGTGCCAGCAGTGATCGCCCTTACAATGAGCAGTTCTTC | CASSDRPYNEQFF
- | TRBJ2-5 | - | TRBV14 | TGTGCCAGCAGCCAAGATAATTTTTGGCACGGAGAGACCCAGTACTTC | CASSQDNFWHGETQYF
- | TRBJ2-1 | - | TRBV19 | TGTGCCAGTAGTATCGGAGACTACAATGAGCAGTTCTTC | CASSIGDYNEQFF
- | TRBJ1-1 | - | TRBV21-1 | TGTGCCAGCAGCAAACCCCTACAGGGTGGAAACACTGAAGCTTTCTTT | CASSKPLQGGNTEAFF
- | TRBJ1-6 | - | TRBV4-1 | TGCGCCAGCAGCCGGGGTAGTGGATTGTGGAATTCACCCCTCCACTTT | CASSRGSGLWNSPLHF
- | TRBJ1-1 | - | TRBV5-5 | TGTGCCAGCAGCTTGGACACTGAAGCTTTCTTT | CASSLDTEAFF
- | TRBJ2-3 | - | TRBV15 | TGTGCCACCAGCAGAGGAGGTTCAGGGACATCAGATACGCAGTATTTT | CATSRGGSGTSDTQYF
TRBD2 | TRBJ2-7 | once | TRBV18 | TGTGCCAGCTCACCAGCTAGCGGAGGAGCAAACTACGAGCAGTACTTC | CASSPASGGANYEQYF
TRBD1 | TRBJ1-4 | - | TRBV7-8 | TGTGCCAGCAGCTTAGGGGGACAGGGAGAAAAACTGTTTTTT | CASSLGGQGEKLFF
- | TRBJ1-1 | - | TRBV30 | TGTGCCTGGAGACCTGGGGATGCAGGAGCTTTCTTT | CAWRPGDAGAFF
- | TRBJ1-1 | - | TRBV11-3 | TGTGCCAGCAGCTTAGGGGCAGGGATGAACACTGAAGCTTTCTTT | CASSLGAGMNTEAFF
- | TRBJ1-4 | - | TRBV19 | TGTGCCAGTAAACGGGGCGGGAATAATGAAAAACTGTTTTTT | CASKRGGNNEKLFF